Listed here are 27 T cell receptor beta chains from one sample, sequenced in a study of T cells in Graves' hyperthyroidism and ophthalmopathy. Using RNA transcripts as the source, TCR beta CDR3 regions were amplified. RT-PCR in the first round (using the HTBI primer set) targeted the TCR CDR3. One entry per CDR3 protein, called by TCRdb with MiXCR from the multiplex PCR reads. The sample carries about 620,000 distinct CDR3 sequences, about 16% recorded once. The material sequenced was blood. The receptors originated from a young woman with Graves' hyperthyroidism.

There are many counts of this clonotype. This sequence joins TRBV7-2 and TRBJ2-7, with D hard to call. The V end was cut by 1 base, the J end by 3 bases, with 13 bases between. The CDR3 extends over 15 amino acids. Germline V CDR1 and CDR2: SGHTA, FQGNSA. The CDR3 DNA reads TGTGCCAGCAGCTTAGGCCAATCCGGGTACTACGAGCAGTACTTC. It codes for CASSLGQSGYYEQYF.

The V and J genes are TRBV28 and TRBJ2-7, with D possibly matching TRBD1 (5 bases). This CDR3 has 13 residues. Germline lookup yields CDR1 MDHEN and CDR2 SYDVKM. Trimming removed 6 bases from V and 3 bases from J, with 12 bases in between. The DNA of the CDR3 is TGTGCCAGCAGCCCTGGACACATCTACGAGCAGTACTTC. Amino acid sequence: CASSPGHIYEQYF.

This clonotype was observed at least ten times. The rearrangement uses TRBV27 and TRBJ2-7; D might be TRBD1 (5 bases). V gave up 4 bases and J gave up 4 bases, with 23 bases separating them. This CDR3 region has 17 residues. Germline CDR1 MNHEY, CDR2 SMNVEV (reference sequence). DNA of the CDR3: TGTGCCAGCAGTTGGATAAGGGGCCCCGGGCCCCGATACGAGCAGTACTTC. Translation gives CASSWIRGPGPRYEQYF.

This clonotype came up many times. The rearrangement links TRBV28 to TRBJ2-7; no clear D gene. The germline V gene has CDR1 MDHEN and CDR2 SYDVKM. Trimming took 2 bases from V and 1 from J, leaving 9 bases between them. The CDR3 totals 14 residues. The CDR3 region is CASSLVRQSYEQYF. DNA of the CDR3: TGTGCCAGCAGTTTAGTCAGGCAATCCTACGAGCAGTACTTC.

This clonotype was seen more than once but under ten times. The rearrangement joins TRBV5-8 to TRBJ2-1; no definite D call. Germline lookup yields CDR1 SGHTS and CDR2 YDEGEE. This CDR3 contains 13 residues. V gave up 1 base and J gave up 7 bases, with 9 bases separating them. The CDR3 DNA reads TGTGCCAGCAGCTTGCGCTTGAAGAATGAGCAGTTCTTC. The encoded protein is CASSLRLKNEQFF.

A note on this clonotype: This may stem from a read error, because a much larger clone lies one nucleotide away. The CDR3 sequence is CTSTRLGGGTEAFF. The CDR3 DNA reads as TGTACCAGCACCCGCTTGGGGGGTGGCACTGAAGCTTTCTTT. V usage is TRBV12-3 or TRBV12-4 and J usage is TRBJ1-1; D may be TRBD1 (5 bases). The CDR3 runs 14 residues.

This clonotype was found many times. The rearrangement links TRBV28 to TRBJ1-1, with 7 bases fitting TRBD1. V lost 4 bases, J lost 0 bases, and 5 bases stayed unmatched. The CDR3 contains 15 residues. Germline CDR1 reads MDHEN; CDR2 reads SYDVKM. CDR3 coding DNA: TGTGCCAGCAGTTCCGCGACAGGGCTGAACACTGAAGCTTTCTTT. It is translated as CASSSATGLNTEAFF.

This clonotype was counted many times. The chain couples TRBV9 to TRBJ2-1; 13 bases agree with TRBD2. Germline V gene data show CDR1 as SGDLS and CDR2 as YYNGEE. After removal of 0 bases from V and 6 bases from J, the junction contained 0 bases not matched to a gene. The CDR3 runs to 15 residues. The CDR3: CASSVGLAGGNEQFF. The CDR3 bases are TGTGCCAGCAGCGTAGGACTAGCGGGAGGCAATGAGCAGTTCTTC.

The chain combines TRBV28 with TRBJ1-5; tentative D call: TRBD1 (6 bases). Trimming took off 6 bases at V and 5 bases at J, with 17 bases between the two ends. This CDR3 has 15 residues. Germline values: CDR1 MDHEN, CDR2 SYDVKM. The CDR3 DNA is TGTGCCAGCAGCGACGGACAGTTTGGGCATCAGCCCCAGCATTTT. Its translation is CASSDGQFGHQPQHF.

J is TRBJ1-1 and V is TRBV5-5; the D gene is possibly TRBD1 (5 bases). Germline-derived CDR1 and CDR2 are SGHKS and YYEKEE (reference sequence). The CDR3 has 16 amino acids. V was clipped by 0 bases and J by 4 bases, with 16 bases between them. CDR3 bases: TGTGCCAGCAGCTTGGTTCAGGGTTTAAGGGGCACTGAAGCTTTCTTT. It translates to CASSLVQGLRGTEAFF.

This clonotype came up many times. V and J are TRBV7-2 and TRBJ2-3; 7 bases are a match to TRBD1. V shed 0 bases and J 1 base; nucleotides not matched to a gene: 4. There are 16 residues in the CDR3. The V gene's germline CDR1 is SGHTA and CDR2 FQGNSA. CDR3 nucleotide sequence: TGTGCCAGCAGCTTAGCGTACAGGGGAGGCACAGATACGCAGTATTTT. Protein: CASSLAYRGGTDTQYF.

This clonotype was counted only a few times. The chain couples TRBV29-1 to TRBJ2-7; D is undetermined. Germline V gives CDR1 SQVTM, CDR2 ANQGSEA. CDR3 length: 13 residues. V was clipped by 3 bases and J by 6 bases, with 15 bases between them. In nucleotides, the CDR3 is TGCAGCGTTGATAAAGGGATCGGTGGCGAGCAGTACTTC. It specifies CSVDKGIGGEQYF.

This clonotype was seen ten or more times. The V and J genes are TRBV6-1 and TRBJ2-1; the D is unclear. CDR3 length: 15 amino acids. Trimming took 8 bases from V and 4 from J, leaving 18 bases between them. CDR1 is MNHNS and CDR2 is SASEGT in the germline V gene. Written as DNA, the CDR3 is TGTGCCAGCTGGATGTACGAGGAATCTTACAATGAGCAGTTCTTC. This codes for CASWMYEESYNEQFF.

V gene TRBV12-5 combines with J gene TRBJ2-2; D is ambiguous. The CDR3 loop spans 12 amino acids. V gave up 4 bases and J gave up 4 bases, with 4 bases separating them. The germline V gene encodes CDR1 LGHNT and CDR2 FRNRAP. CDR3 nucleotide sequence: TGTGCTAGTGGTTACGGCACCGGGGAGCTGTTTTTT. It specifies CASGYGTGELFF.

This clonotype was counted many times. V gene TRBV20-1 combines with J gene TRBJ2-7, with 8 bases matching TRBD2. This CDR3 comprises 15 residues. In germline, CDR1 is DFQATT, CDR2 SNEGSKA (reference sequence). J gave up 4 bases and V 1 base, and 9 bases lay outside the gene matches. The chain's CDR3 is CSARGRGGRIYEQYF. The DNA for the CDR3 is TGCAGTGCTAGAGGCCGGGGCGGGAGGATATACGAGCAGTACTTC.

The J gene is TRBJ2-2, the V gene TRBV7-9; D unclear. CDR1 is SEHNR and CDR2 is FQNEAQ in the germline V gene (reference sequence). Between the trimmed V and J ends, which lost 8 bases and 6 bases, there was a span of 4 bases. The CDR3 has 10 residues. Here the CDR3 DNA reads TGTGCCAGCGGGGCCGGGGAGCTGTTTTTT. Protein: CASGAGELFF.

This chain uses TRBV10-3 with TRBJ2-7, with TRBD2 identical over 10 bases. The CDR3 is 14 residues long. Looked up from germline, CDR1 is ENHRY and CDR2 is SYGVKD. The V segment lost 5 bases and the J segment 5 bases; nucleotides outside the gene matches: 6. The CDR3 DNA reads TGTGCCATCAGTCCTAGCGGGAGTAATAACGAGCAGTACTTC. As protein: CAISPSGSNNEQYF.

This clonotype was found many times. The gene calls are TRBV18 and TRBJ2-7, with unresolved D. Per the germline V gene, CDR1 is KGHSH and CDR2 is LQKENI. The CDR3 sequence is 12 residues long. Trimming cost V 1 base and J 5 bases, with 6 bases left between them. In DNA, the CDR3 is TGTGCCAGCTCACCACGGTCCCACGAGCAGTACTTC. This translates into CASSPRSHEQYF.

This clonotype occurred many times. The chain uses TRBV7-9 and TRBJ2-7, with TRBD1 identical over 7 bases. V lost 1 base to trimming and J lost 5 bases; unmatched junction nucleotides: 5. This CDR3 is built from 14 residues. The V gene's germline CDR1 is SEHNR and CDR2 FQNEAQ (reference sequence). The CDR3 region is CASSLDEGADEQYF. The CDR3 nucleotides read TGTGCCAGCAGCTTAGATGAGGGGGCAGACGAGCAGTACTTC.

In its sample, this clonotype was seen many times. The chain couples TRBV2 to TRBJ2-7; no clear D gene. The V and J ends lost 7 bases and 0 bases respectively, with 7 bases between them. The CDR3 is made up of 12 amino acids. The V gene's germline CDR1 is SNHLY and CDR2 FYNNEI. The DNA of the CDR3 is TGTGCCAGCAAGCCGAGCTCCTACGAGCAGTACTTC. Its protein is CASKPSSYEQYF.

This clonotype was found many times. J is TRBJ2-5 and V is TRBV27; D call uncertain. The CDR3 has 12 amino acids. V shed 1 base and J shed 5 bases, with 5 bases lying between them. The germline V gene has CDR1 MNHEY and CDR2 SMNVEV (reference sequence). The CDR3 sequence is CASSLFGETQYF. The CDR3 bases are TGTGCCAGCAGTTTATTCGGGGAGACCCAGTACTTC.

This clonotype has just one count. This may come from a read error, since a much larger clone is one base off. This chain joins TRBV27 and TRBJ2-3; D might be TRBD1 (5 bases). V was shortened by 6 bases and J by 8 bases, with 12 bases between the two germline ends. Germline V gives CDR1 MNHEY, CDR2 SMNVEV (reference sequence). This CDR3 is 12 amino acids long. CDR3 in amino acids: CASRTDAGTQYF. In nucleotides, the CDR3 is TGTGCCAGCAGGACAGACGCAGGTACGCAGTATTTT.

The gene calls are TRBV9 and TRBJ2-1, with D unclear. V was clipped by 3 bases and J by 0 bases, with 10 bases between them. The CDR3 length is 15 residues. CDR1 SGDLS and CDR2 YYNGEE come from the germline V gene. The CDR3 sequence is CASSGPGDSYNEQFF. CDR3 coding DNA: TGTGCCAGCAGCGGTCCGGGCGACTCCTACAATGAGCAGTTCTTC.

This clonotype was seen only a few times. The CDR3 coding sequence is TGTGCCAGTAGTACATCCGTGGGAGGCGAGCAGTACTTC. This encodes CASSTSVGGEQYF. The chain couples TRBV19 to TRBJ2-7; possible D gene TRBD2, 6 bases. This CDR3 region has 13 residues. CDR1 and CDR2 (germline): LNHDA, SQIVND (reference sequence). V was shortened by 4 bases and J by 6 bases, with 13 bases between the two germline ends.

The genes are TRBV10-1 and TRBJ1-1; no firm D call. Germline CDR1 reads WNHNN; CDR2 reads SYGVQD (reference sequence). V lost 0 bases to trimming and J lost 10 bases, with 12 bases between them. This CDR3 is 13 amino acids long. The CDR3 nucleotides are TGCGCCAGCAGTGAGTCGTCGGTGGAGGGAGCTTTCTTT. Protein sequence: CASSESSVEGAFF.

Note on this clonotype: At one end, the junction sequence differs from germline, possibly due to a read error. This sequence joins TRBV12-3 or TRBV12-4 and TRBJ2-7, with D perhaps given as TRBD1 or TRBD2 (7 bases each). The CDR3 extends over 15 amino acids. The CDR3 region has the DNA TGTGCCGGCAGGGGGGGGGGGGGGGGGGGCGACGAGCAGTACTTC. Protein product: CAGRGGGGGGDEQYF.

In the case of this clonotype: This may be a read error, as it is one base from a much larger clone. The CDR3 loop is CASRSNPGLAGSYNEQFF. Here the CDR3 DNA reads TGTGCCAGCAGGTCAAACCCGGGACTAGCGGGGTCCTACAATGAGCAGTTCTTC. The chain is built from TRBV3-1 and TRBJ2-1; 13 bases fit TRBD2. From germline, CDR1 is LGHDT and CDR2 YNNKEL (reference sequence). The CDR3 is 18 amino acids. V trimming: 6 bases; J trimming: 1 base; junction bases outside the gene matches: 9.